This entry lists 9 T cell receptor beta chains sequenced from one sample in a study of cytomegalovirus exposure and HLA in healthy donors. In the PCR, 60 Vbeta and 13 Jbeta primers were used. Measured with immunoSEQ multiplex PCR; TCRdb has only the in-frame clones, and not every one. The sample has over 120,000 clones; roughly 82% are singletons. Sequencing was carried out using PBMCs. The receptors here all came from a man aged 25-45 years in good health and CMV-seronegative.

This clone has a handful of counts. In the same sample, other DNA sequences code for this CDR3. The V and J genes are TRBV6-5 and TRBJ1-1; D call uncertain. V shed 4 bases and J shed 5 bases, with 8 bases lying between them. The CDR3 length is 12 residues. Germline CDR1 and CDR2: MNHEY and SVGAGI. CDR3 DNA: TGTGCCAGCAGTTCAGGAAGTACTGAAGCTTTCTTT. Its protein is CASSSGSTEAFF.

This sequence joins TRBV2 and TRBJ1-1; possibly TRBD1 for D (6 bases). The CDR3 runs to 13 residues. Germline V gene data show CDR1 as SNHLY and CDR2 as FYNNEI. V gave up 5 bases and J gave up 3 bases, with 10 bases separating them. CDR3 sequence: CASSQGRDTEAFF. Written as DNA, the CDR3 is TGTGCCAGCAGTCAGGGGAGGGACACTGAAGCTTTCTTT.

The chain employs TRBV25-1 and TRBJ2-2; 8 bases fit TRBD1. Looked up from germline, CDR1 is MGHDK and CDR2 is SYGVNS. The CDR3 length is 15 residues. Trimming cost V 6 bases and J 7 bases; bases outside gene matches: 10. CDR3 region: CASSLRTGWDGELFF. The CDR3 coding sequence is TGTGCCAGCAGCCTACGGACAGGGTGGGACGGGGAGCTGTTTTTT.

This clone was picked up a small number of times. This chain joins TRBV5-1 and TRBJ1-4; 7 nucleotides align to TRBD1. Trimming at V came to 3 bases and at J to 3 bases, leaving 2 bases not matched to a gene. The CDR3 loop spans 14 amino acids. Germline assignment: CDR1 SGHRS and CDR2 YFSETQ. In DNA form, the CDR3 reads TGCGCCAGCAGCTCGACAGGGTCTAATGAAAAACTGTTTTTT. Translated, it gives CASSSTGSNEKLFF.

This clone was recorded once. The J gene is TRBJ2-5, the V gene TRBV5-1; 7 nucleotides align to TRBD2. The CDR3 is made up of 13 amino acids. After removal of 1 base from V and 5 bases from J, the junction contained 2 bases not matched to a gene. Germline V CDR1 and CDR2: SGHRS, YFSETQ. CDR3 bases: TGCGCCAGCAGCTTGAGGGGAGGGGAGACCCAGTACTTC. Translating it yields CASSLRGGETQYF.

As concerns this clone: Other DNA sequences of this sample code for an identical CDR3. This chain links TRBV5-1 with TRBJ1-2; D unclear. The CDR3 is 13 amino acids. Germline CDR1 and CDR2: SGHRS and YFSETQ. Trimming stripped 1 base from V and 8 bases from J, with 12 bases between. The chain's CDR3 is CASSLNGERGYTF. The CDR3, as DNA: TGCGCCAGCAGCTTGAACGGGGAGAGGGGCTACACCTTC.

The CDR3 nucleotides read TGTGCCAGCAGTTACGTCGGGAGCGGGGGCAATCAGCCCCAGCATTTT. Its translation: CASSYVGSGGNQPQHF. This chain joins TRBV6-6 and TRBJ1-5; the D is unclear. Germline V gene lookup returns CDR1 MNHNY and CDR2 SVGAGI (reference sequence). The V end was cut by 2 bases, the J end by 2 bases, with 13 bases between. CDR3 length equals 16 residues.

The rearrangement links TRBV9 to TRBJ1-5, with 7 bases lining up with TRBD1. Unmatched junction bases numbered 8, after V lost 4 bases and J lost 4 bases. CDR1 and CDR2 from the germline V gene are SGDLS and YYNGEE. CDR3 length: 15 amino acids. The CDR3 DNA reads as TGTGCCAGCAGCCCCCGCAGGGACAGTAATCAGCCCCAGCATTTT. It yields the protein CASSPRRDSNQPQHF.

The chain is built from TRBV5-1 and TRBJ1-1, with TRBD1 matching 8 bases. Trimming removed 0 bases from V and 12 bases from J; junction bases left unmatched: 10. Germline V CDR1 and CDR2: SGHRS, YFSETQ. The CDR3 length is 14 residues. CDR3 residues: CASSLGQGAAATFF. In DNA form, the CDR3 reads TGCGCCAGCAGCTTGGGGCAGGGGGCAGCCGCTACTTTCTTT. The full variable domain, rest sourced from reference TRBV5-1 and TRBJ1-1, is KAGVTQTPRYLIKTRGQQVTLSCSPISGHRSVSWYQQTPGQGLQFLFEYFSETQRNKGNFPGRFSGRQFSNSRSEMNVSTLELGDSALYLCASSLGQGAAATFFGQGTRLTVV.